The 14 T cell receptor beta chains in this list originate from one sample, sequenced in a study of T cells in Graves' hyperthyroidism and ophthalmopathy. What was amplified from RNA transcripts were TCR beta CDR3 regions. Using the HTBI primer set, a first-round RT-PCR was run on the TCR CDR3. TCRdb re-called the multiplex PCR reads with MiXCR, one entry per CDR3 protein. The profile shows around 620,000 distinct CDR3 sequences, 15% to 20% of them singletons. The specimen was blood. Receptors originate from a woman under 40 with Graves' hyperthyroidism.

This clonotype was detected only a few times. The rearrangement joins TRBV20-1 to TRBJ1-2, with TRBD1 identical over 10 bases. CDR3 length: 16 residues. Germline lookup yields CDR1 DFQATT and CDR2 SNEGSKA (reference sequence). V lost 6 bases, J lost 8 bases, and 18 bases stayed unmatched. CDR3 amino acids: CSALMGQGRVGYGYTF. The DNA of the CDR3 is TGCAGTGCCTTAATGGGACAGGGGAGGGTGGGATACGGCTACACCTTC.

The sample holds a few counts of this clonotype. The V call is TRBV4-2, the J call TRBJ1-5, with TRBD1 as a possible D gene (5 bases). CDR1 and CDR2 (germline): LGHNA, YNFKEQ. V was shortened by 1 base and J by 5 bases, with 15 bases between the two germline ends. The CDR3 sequence is 16 residues long. CDR3 amino acids: CASSQVSAGRDQPQHF. Written as DNA, the CDR3 is TGTGCCAGCAGCCAAGTTTCGGCAGGGCGGGATCAGCCCCAGCATTTT.

The rearrangement links TRBV14 to TRBJ1-2; 7 positions match TRBD1. J was trimmed by 0 bases and V by 6 bases; bases with no gene match: 16. The CDR3 has 18 amino acids. Germline V gene sequence: CDR1 SGHDN, CDR2 FVKESK. The DNA of the CDR3 is TGTGCCAGCAGGATTCTTTTTCTCGGGACAGAAGCTAACTATGGCTACACCTTC. This encodes CASRILFLGTEANYGYTF.

The table lists this clonotype with many counts. The chain is built from TRBV29-1 and TRBJ2-3, with D unresolved. The CDR3 contains 14 residues. Germline V gives CDR1 SQVTM, CDR2 ANQGSEA. V was clipped by 3 bases and J by 2 bases, with 12 bases between them. CDR3 coding DNA: TGCAGCGTTGAGGGCCTCTATTCCACAGATACGCAGTATTTT. This codes for CSVEGLYSTDTQYF.

In its sample, this clonotype was seen a few times. V and J are TRBV29-1 and TRBJ2-2, with D possibly TRBD1 on 6 matching bases. V lost 4 bases and J lost 4, with 10 bases in between. This CDR3 has 13 amino acids. Looked up from germline, CDR1 is SQVTM and CDR2 is ANQGSEA. The CDR3 sequence: CSVVQGSTGELFF. In DNA, the CDR3 is TGCAGCGTTGTACAGGGCAGCACCGGGGAGCTGTTTTTT.

This clonotype occurred many times. The chain uses TRBV30 and TRBJ2-3; D is perhaps TRBD1 or TRBD2 (6 bases each). The V end lost 1 base, the J end lost 0 bases, and 11 bases lay between the germline ends. The CDR3 has 15 residues. CDR1 is GTSNPN and CDR2 is SVGIG in the germline V gene (reference sequence). This CDR3 reads CAWSGGGPSTDTQYF. DNA for the CDR3: TGTGCCTGGAGTGGAGGGGGGCCTAGCACAGATACGCAGTATTTT.

This sequence joins TRBV18 and TRBJ2-7, with 10 bases aligning to TRBD2. This CDR3 contains 14 residues. Per germline, CDR1 KGHSH and CDR2 LQKENI. The V and J ends lost 6 bases and 6 bases, in that order; junction bases with no gene match: 8. The CDR3 region is CASSPTSGMGEQYF. CDR3 bases: TGTGCCAGCTCGCCTACTAGCGGGATGGGCGAGCAGTACTTC. The full variable domain, with the rest looked up from reference TRBV18 and TRBJ2-7, is NAGVMQNPRHLVRRRGQEARLRCSPMKGHSHVYWYRQLPEEGLKFMVYLQKENIIDESGMPKERFSAEFPKEGPSILRIQQVVRGDSAAYFCASSPTSGMGEQYFGPGTRLTVT.

This clonotype was found many times. The chain is built from TRBV28 and TRBJ2-1; TRBD2 matches 8 bases. V gave up 5 bases and J gave up 6 bases; unmatched junction bases: 12. The CDR3 runs to 16 residues. Germline V lookup: CDR1 MDHEN, CDR2 SYDVKM. The CDR3 spells CASSTGGGPSSNEQFF. CDR3 coding DNA: TGTGCCAGCAGTACCGGGGGGGGACCCTCTAGCAATGAGCAGTTCTTC.

The rearrangement links TRBV24-1 to TRBJ2-1, with 7 bases that match TRBD1. CDR1 is KGHDR and CDR2 is SFDVKD in the germline V gene. V lost 3 bases to trimming and J lost 5 bases; unmatched junction nucleotides: 9. The CDR3 totals 16 residues. Here the CDR3 reads CATSDPGYRGDNEQFF. For the CDR3, the DNA is TGTGCCACCAGTGATCCGGGATACAGGGGAGACAATGAGCAGTTCTTC.

V is TRBV6-1 and J is TRBJ2-1; D is ambiguous. The CDR3 contains 11 residues. V was cut by 7 bases and J by 10 bases, with 11 bases left in between. Germline V CDR1 and CDR2: MNHNS, SASEGT. Written as DNA, the CDR3 is TGTGCCAGCACTACCGGGTGGGAGCAGTTCTTC. This translates into CASTTGWEQFF.

The V gene is TRBV4-1, the J gene TRBJ2-7; the match to TRBD2 covers 10 bases. The V gene end was trimmed by 5 bases and the J gene end by 4 bases; junction bases not matched to a gene: 8. The CDR3 length is 15 residues. CDR1 is MGHRA and CDR2 is YSYEKL in the germline V gene. CDR3 region: CASSITSGTAYEQYF. The CDR3 DNA reads TGCGCCAGCAGCATAACTAGCGGGACAGCGTACGAGCAGTACTTC.

This clonotype has more than one count but fewer than ten. The chain combines TRBV11-3 with TRBJ2-1, with 8 nucleotides matching TRBD1. After removal of 6 bases from V and 2 bases from J, the junction contained 6 bases not matched to a gene. Germline V gene sequence: CDR1 SGHNT, CDR2 YENEEA. The CDR3 consists of 15 residues. CDR3 residues: CASRGQGIAYNEQFF. The CDR3 bases are TGTGCCAGCAGAGGACAGGGAATAGCCTACAATGAGCAGTTCTTC.

This clonotype appeared many times. The V and J genes are TRBV5-1 and TRBJ2-5; 8 positions match TRBD2. The V gene's germline CDR1 is SGHRS and CDR2 YFSETQ. The CDR3 loop spans 15 amino acids. V lost 0 bases, J lost 3 bases, and 4 bases stayed unmatched. For the CDR3, the DNA is TGCGCCAGCAGCTTGGTTGGTAGCGGGGAAGAGACCCAGTACTTC. Its translation is CASSLVGSGEETQYF.

The V gene is TRBV9, the J gene TRBJ1-4, with 7 nucleotides matching TRBD1. V lost 0 bases to trimming and J lost 7 bases; unmatched junction nucleotides: 9. CDR3 size: 16 residues. The V gene's germline CDR1 is SGDLS and CDR2 YYNGEE. The CDR3: CASSVDPGTVAEKLFF. DNA of the CDR3: TGTGCCAGCAGCGTAGACCCCGGGACAGTCGCTGAAAAACTGTTTTTT.